Included here is one TCR beta chain sequence, with context. Its antigen remains unidentified. These data originate in a study of cytomegalovirus exposure and HLA in healthy donors. Findings of the study overall: DRB1 had the most TCR associations and HLA-C the fewest, a later analysis found, with rates varying by HLA locus.

PCR primers comprised 60 Vbeta and 13 Jbeta primers. Produced via immunoSEQ multiplex PCR; TCRdb's table is partial and in-frame only. This repertoire shows more than 150,000 clones, around 81% found once; its top ten account for 1.5% to 1.9%. While unrecorded immune exposures were likely, the donors were nominally healthy when sampled. V shed 5 bases and J shed 0 bases, with 12 bases lying between them. The CDR3 totals 15 residues. CDR1 MNHNS and CDR2 SASEGT come from the germline V gene. The origin of this receptor is a man between 40 and 49 years old in good health and CMV-seronegative. The chain joins TRBV6-1 to TRBJ2-3; D perhaps matches TRBD2 (5 bases). Sequencing input: PBMCs. The CDR3 loop reads CASSPLPGSTDTQYF. The CDR3 nucleotides read TGTGCCAGCAGTCCCCTACCGGGAAGCACAGATACGCAGTATTTT.